This TCR beta chain was found in a study of tumor and adjacent non-tumor tissue in lung cancer. Overall study results and limits: Normal lung showed higher cumulative top 100 clone frequency than tumor. Compared with tumor, normal lung showed significantly lower TCR diversity. Tumor TCR diversity, when higher, was linked to shorter survival.

No cell sorting was done before RNA was extracted from the tissue. Distant lung tissue was collected more than 3 cm away from the tumor edge. Remarks on this clonotype: Its cognate antigen is unknown.

The CDR3 covers 12 residues. V lost 7 bases to trimming and J lost 3 bases, with 9 bases between them. Germline-derived CDR1 and CDR2 are SEHNR and FQNEAQ (reference sequence). The library came from three nested PCR rounds adapted from ARM-PCR protocols. Using its own MiXCR run on the multiplex PCR reads, TCRdb lists one record per CDR3 protein. The data show 70,000 to 90,000 distinct CDR3 sequences, more than 80% seen once. The receptor was derived from a man in his sixties with non-small cell lung cancer. The chain has TRBV7-9 and TRBJ2-5, with D perhaps matching TRBD1 (6 bases). Specimen: distant non-tumor lung tissue. CDR3 bases: TGTGCCAGCAACAGGGATGAAGAGACCCAGTACTTC. Amino acid sequence: CASNRDEETQYF.